This T cell receptor beta chain stems from a study of shared clonotypes between healthy human individuals. Broader study findings: The study found lower generation probabilities in non-shared clonotypes than in those shared by all four donors.

Some 30,000 T cell genomes, or about 190 ng DNA, went into the sorted-subset replicate PCRs. Per the original data handling: As immunoSEQ supplied junction-only sequences (without quality scores), filtering differed. This table comes from immunoSEQ multiplex PCR, and its TCRdb copy is limited to in-frame clones, with some not included. Clone size and V and J calls were adopted from that table, with D and trimming inferred from the DNA. The repertoire holds roughly 1,100,000 clones, with around 76% as singletons. V lost 2 bases and J lost 2, with 12 bases in between. Germline lookup yields CDR1 MNHNS and CDR2 SASEGT. The CDR3 is 15 residues long. Of note for this clone: Its antigen is not known.

Researchers partitioned CD4+ cells into CD45RA+ naive and CD45RA-negative memory subsets. This TCR derives from a young man in good health. The genes are TRBV6-1 and TRBJ2-5; D is ambiguous. Sequencing was carried out using memory CD4+ T cells sorted from blood. Subset specified: CD45RA-negative fraction. CDR3 sequence (DNA): TGTGCCAGCAGTGAAATTTCGACCCTACAAGAGACCCAGTACTTC. Protein: CASSEISTLQETQYF.